This TCR beta chain was identified in a study of cytomegalovirus exposure and HLA in healthy donors. On the study more broadly: Per a later analysis, the 550 to 850 first-cohort and 110 or so validation repertoires shared one platform.

Assay used: immunoSEQ multiplex PCR; TCRdb lists only in-frame clones, some missing. The sample has some 260,000 clones, roughly nine tenths seen once. A note on this clone: Its specificity is not known.

Germline V gene lookup returns CDR1 KGHSH and CDR2 LQKENI. The CDR3 is 15 residues long. Between the trimmed V and J ends, which lost 4 bases and 2 bases, there was a span of 12 bases. Study-level findings and limits: Reports credit the classifier with highly specific, highly sensitive diagnosis of cytomegalovirus status. Rare TCR sequences predominated, though certain public TCRs were found in many donors.

The sample was PBMCs. The sequence was collected from a man aged 18-30 years in good health and CMV-seropositive. This chain joins TRBV18 and TRBJ1-3; D may be TRBD1 (6 bases). CDR3 region: CASSLAQGPGNTIYF. The CDR3 DNA is TGTGCCAGCTCACTTGCCCAGGGGCCTGGAAACACCATATATTTT.